This entry is about one T cell receptor beta chain. What this receptor recognizes is not known. Base quality data are lacking; no much larger clone is found one base away. The data were taken from a study of T cell responses to AZD1222 COVID-19 vaccine (dated by TCRdb to the early 2020s). Regarding the research as a whole: A total of under 250 trial participants underwent TCR sequencing, of whom 207 had received two doses of AZD1222 and 26 had received two doses of the MenACWY control vaccine. Enrollment into the trials was organized by age into subgroups of 18-55, 56-69 and 70-plus years, and those subgroups contained approximately 160, 26 and 62 TCR-sequenced participants, respectively.

In light of the paper, this sample's time point label describes: about 28 days (+/-7) after the second vaccine dose. AZD1222 recipients with second doses at about 4 weeks or about 12 weeks were pooled, because spike-specific TCR depth and breadth did not differ between schedules. Vaccinee samples came from UK trials COV001 and COV002, including a single-blind randomized controlled phase 2/3 trial of AZD1222 (ChAdOx1 nCoV-19) in healthy adults. Trial participant PBMC samples were collected at day 0 and day 28 after the second dose for TCRbeta chain sequencing. The paper's findings and limits, for the study overall: Reportedly, close to half of the unique spike-specific TCRs recognized epitopes lying outside the regions that are mutated in the B.1.351 and B.1.1.7 variants. After two AZD1222 doses, both the breadth and the depth of spike-specific TCRs were significantly higher than at day 0 and than in MenACWY recipients. Because no samples from the day 14 peak response were available, repertoires could be characterized only after the peak T cell response. Conclusions about previously exposed vaccinees were limited because only six or seven AZD1222 recipients were SARS-CoV-2 seropositive at baseline. The whole spike protein was spanned by vaccine-associated CD4 TCRs, and dominant responses were seen in regions 160-218 and 743-854. Participants were mostly white British, with more females than males. The authors suggested clonal diversity may have been underestimated. In the small 56-69-year group, the increase in depth fell short of significance, most likely because of low power.

Counted from cysteine to phenylalanine, this CDR3 has 15 amino acids. Here the CDR3 DNA is all that survives: 45 bases in frame from base 1. Trimming takes 5 bases from V and 7 bases from J, and the germline ends sit 18 bases apart. As encoded in the germline V gene, CDR1 is SGDLS while CDR2 is YYNGEE. The CDR3 regions of human TCRbeta chains were analyzed by immunosequencing. The paper's data handling went like this. TCRs in the repertoires were compared against a reference library of SARS-CoV-2-specific TCRs that had been generated with the MIRA antigen-specificity platform. Breadth was defined as the fraction of unique TCRs that were SARS-CoV-2-associated, and depth was defined as the fraction of total T cells that were SARS-CoV-2-associated. Using the MIRA data, every spike-specific TCR was mapped to the spike region that the TCR reacted to and assigned to either a CD4 or a CD8 class. Log10-transformed breadth and depth values were compared by one-way ANOVA with Sidak's multiple comparisons tests. TCRdb re-hosts the immuneACCESS table, in-frame sequences only. Its copies lack some clones; in the studies checked, an unresolved V gene accounts for under half of them, and the cause for the rest is not known. V, J and clone size were drawn from that table, and D and trimming were deduced from the DNA. The sample table lists approximately 80,000 clones, more than 85% of them with a count of one. The ten largest clonotypes hold around 26% of the sample.

The chain uses TRBV9 and TRBJ2-2, and the D gene may be TRBD1, 6 bases matching. The source was peripheral blood, collected 28 days after the second AZD1222 dose. The receptor comes from an adult who received the AZD1222 COVID-19 vaccine. CDR3 reads: CASSPKPDSRGELFF. The DNA sequence reads TGTGCCAGCAGTCCTAAACCGGACAGTCGCGGGGAGCTGTTTTTT.